These T cell receptor beta chains were read from a single sample in a study of blood T cell repertoires in COVID-19. The method was immunoSEQ multiplex PCR; TCRdb's version includes in-frame clones alone and lacks a portion of them. Altogether 200,000 to 250,000 clones are present, around 80% being singletons, with the ten largest covering about 8.3%. The sequenced sample consisted of peripheral blood. These receptors all come from an elderly woman with COVID-19, enrolled during active disease. The CDR3 runs from the conserved cysteine through the conserved F or W. A D gene is named only where the DNA matches it firmly. Size tells how often a clone was seen (once, few, many) or the class of an expanded clone, and some rows leave it out.

j_gene | d_gene | abundance | v_gene | CDR3aa | CDR3nt
TRBJ2-1 | TRBD2 | . | TRBV5-6 | CASSPDGGASYNEQFF | TGTGCCAGCAGCCCGGACGGGGGGGCCTCTTACAATGAGCAGTTCTTC
TRBJ1-1 | TRBD1 | few | TRBV5-1 | CASRQGFGSVGITEAFF | TGCGCCAGCAGACAGGGGTTCGGAAGTGTGGGGATCACTGAAGCTTTCTTT
TRBJ2-4 | TRBD2 | . | TRBV25-1 | CASSEFLAGADIQYF | TGTGCCAGCAGTGAATTTCTAGCGGGGGCGGACATTCAGTACTTC
TRBJ1-1 | . | . | TRBV14 | CASSQAGQLNTEAFF | TGTGCCAGCAGCCAGGCCGGACAGTTGAACACTGAAGCTTTCTTT
TRBJ1-2 | . | . | TRBV3-1/TRBV3-2 | CASSQVGHSGRGDGYTF | TGTGCCAGCAGCCAAGTGGGACATTCCGGCCGGGGAGATGGCTACACCTTC
TRBJ1-3 | TRBD1 | . | TRBV6-5 | CASTGTGDSGNTIYF | TGTGCCAGCACCGGGACAGGAGACTCTGGAAACACCATATATTTT
TRBJ1-5 | . | . | TRBV6-1 | CASSLDIFEPQHF | TGTGCCAGCAGTCTGGACATCTTTGAGCCCCAGCATTTT
TRBJ2-1 | TRBD2 | . | TRBV19 | CASSIASGSYNEQFF | TGTGCCAGTAGTATAGCTAGCGGGAGCTACAATGAGCAGTTCTTC
TRBJ1-2 | TRBD1 | few | TRBV25-1 | CASSESGGYGYTF | TGTGCCAGCAGTGAGTCAGGGGGATATGGCTACACCTTC
TRBJ2-2 | . | . | TRBV3-1/TRBV3-2 | CASSQEHFSGELFF | TGTGCCAGCAGCCAAGAACATTTCTCCGGGGAGCTGTTTTTT
TRBJ1-2 | . | . | TRBV7-9 | CASSQGLPAYGYTF | TGTGCCAGCAGCCAGGGATTACCGGCTTATGGCTACACCTTC
TRBJ1-4 | . | . | TRBV18 | CASSLDHFSRGEKLFF | TGTGCCAGCTCACTTGACCATTTCAGCCGGGGTGAAAAACTGTTTTTT
TRBJ1-2 | . | . | TRBV6-5 | CASGGARGKGYTF | TGTGCCAGCGGGGGGGCCCGGGGGAAGGGCTACACCTTC
TRBJ1-4 | . | . | TRBV4-2 | CASSQDGRRGEKLFF | TGTGCCAGCAGCCAAGATGGCAGGCGTGGTGAAAAACTGTTTTTT
TRBJ1-1 | . | . | TRBV5-6 | CASSWGGRRTEAFF | TGTGCCAGCAGCTGGGGGGGCCGAAGAACTGAAGCTTTCTTT
TRBJ1-2 | TRBD1 | . | TRBV11-1 | CASSLDRGENGYTF | TGTGCCAGCAGCTTAGACAGGGGCGAGAATGGCTACACCTTC
TRBJ2-3 | . | once | TRBV11-2 | CASSQADIDTDTQYF | TGTGCCAGCAGCCAAGCGGATATCGACACAGATACGCAGTATTTT
TRBJ1-5 | . | . | TRBV27 | CASSTEGHRSQPQHF | TGTGCCAGCAGTACCGAGGGACACCGGAGTCAGCCCCAGCATTTT
TRBJ2-7 | TRBD2 | few | TRBV6-6 | CASSYPVSGGEQYF | TGTGCCAGCAGTTACCCGGTCTCGGGGGGCGAGCAGTACTTC
TRBJ2-1 | TRBD1 | . | TRBV24-1 | CATSDPTGTGAGNEQFF | TGTGCCACCAGTGATCCGACCGGGACAGGGGCTGGAAATGAGCAGTTCTTC
TRBJ2-1 | TRBD2 | . | TRBV5-1 | CASSLGALLAGGPNEQFF | TGCGCCAGCAGCTTGGGGGCCCTGCTAGCGGGAGGGCCCAATGAGCAGTTCTTC
TRBJ1-4 | TRBD1 | . | TRBV27 | CASGSRDRGSNEKLFF | TGTGCCAGCGGGTCCCGGGACAGGGGATCCAATGAAAAACTGTTTTTT
TRBJ2-7 | TRBD1 | . | TRBV28 | CASTTGQGYEQYF | TGTGCCAGCACGACCGGACAGGGGTACGAGCAGTACTTC
TRBJ2-7 | TRBD2 | . | TRBV7-9 | CASSPRTSGQKVEQYF | TGTGCCAGCAGCCCCCGGACTAGCGGACAAAAGGTCGAGCAGTACTTC
TRBJ2-3 | . | once | TRBV5-1 | CASSLGAVADTQYF | TGCGCCAGCAGCTTGGGGGCCGTAGCGGATACGCAGTATTTT
TRBJ1-5 | TRBD1 | . | TRBV7-2 | CASSPGQGAGNSNQPQHF | TGTGCCAGCAGCCCTGGACAGGGGGCGGGAAATAGCAATCAGCCCCAGCATTTT
TRBJ1-6 | TRBD1 | . | TRBV7-9 | CATGTGGSPLHF | TGTGCCACTGGGACAGGAGGTTCACCCCTCCACTTT
TRBJ1-1 | . | few | TRBV25-1 | CASNVEGMRWAFF | TGTGCCAGCAACGTGGAGGGGATGCGGTGGGCTTTCTTT
TRBJ1-2 | . | . | TRBV11-2 | CASSSQDRGYTF | TGTGCCAGCAGCTCGCAGGATCGTGGCTACACCTTC
TRBJ1-1 | TRBD1 | once | TRBV10-3 | CAGRGGRDTEAFF | TGTGCCGGAAGAGGGGGCCGCGACACTGAAGCTTTCTTT
TRBJ1-5 | . | few | TRBV19 | CATQRRNSNQPQHF | TGTGCTACTCAAAGGAGAAATAGCAATCAGCCCCAGCATTTT
TRBJ2-7 | TRBD2 | . | TRBV5-1 | CASSLSGGSLNEQYF | TGCGCCAGCAGCTTGTCGGGCGGGAGTCTGAACGAGCAGTACTTC
TRBJ2-6 | . | many | TRBV15 | CATSRVGSGANVLTF | TGTGCCACCAGCCGGGTTGGCTCTGGGGCCAACGTCCTGACTTTC
TRBJ2-7 | TRBD2 | . | TRBV3-1/TRBV3-2 | CASSRLAGPYEQYF | TGTGCCAGCAGCCGACTAGCGGGACCCTACGAGCAGTACTTC
TRBJ1-5 | . | . | TRBV2 | CASSVSRMVGNQPQHF | TGTGCCAGCAGTGTCTCTAGGATGGTTGGCAATCAGCCCCAGCATTTT
TRBJ2-1 | . | . | TRBV7-9 | CASSETGSSYNEQFF | TGTGCCAGCAGCGAGACTGGAAGCTCCTACAATGAGCAGTTCTTC
TRBJ1-6 | . | . | TRBV3-1/TRBV3-2 | CASSPHDNSPLHF | TGTGCCAGCAGCCCCCATGATAATTCACCCCTCCACTTT
TRBJ1-4 | TRBD1 | . | TRBV2 | CASSGGQRGGPGKLFF | TGTGCCAGCAGTGGGGGACAGAGAGGTGGCCCGGGAAAACTGTTTTTT
TRBJ1-2 | . | . | TRBV27 | CASSFWDTRRANYGYTF | TGTGCCAGCAGTTTTTGGGACACGCGAAGGGCTAACTATGGCTACACCTTC
TRBJ1-4 | . | . | TRBV5-1 | CASNLGRGNINEKLFF | TGCGCCAGCAACCTAGGCCGGGGGAATATTAATGAAAAACTGTTTTTT
TRBJ2-5 | . | . | TRBV19 | CARRTVQETQYF | TGTGCCAGGAGGACAGTCCAAGAGACCCAGTACTTC
TRBJ1-2 | . | . | TRBV4-2 | CASSQDGATADYGYTF | TGTGCCAGCAGCCAAGACGGAGCGACAGCCGATTATGGCTACACCTTC
TRBJ1-2 | . | . | TRBV29-1 | CSGGLEGSLGYTF | TGCAGCGGAGGGCTAGAGGGCTCGCTGGGCTACACCTTC
TRBJ2-7 | TRBD1 | . | TRBV5-1 | CASSLRQGSNEQYF | TGCGCCAGCAGCTTGCGACAGGGGTCCAACGAGCAGTACTTC
TRBJ1-5 | . | . | TRBV28 | CATRQGLRGNQPQHF | TGTGCCACGCGGCAGGGGCTCCGGGGCAATCAGCCCCAGCATTTT
TRBJ2-5 | . | . | TRBV9 | CASSVGQKETQYF | TGTGCCAGCAGCGTAGGTCAGAAAGAGACCCAGTACTTC